Listed below are T cell receptor beta chains from one sample, sequenced in a study of T-cell reconstitution after alpha-beta-depleted transplantation in children. TCRdb reanalysed the PCR reads using MiXCR and keeps one entry per CDR3 protein. The table has 200,000 or so distinct CDR3 sequences, 6.3% seen once; the top ten hold about 4.3%. The input for sequencing was PBMCs, taken before TCRalphabeta/CD19-depleted stem cell transplant. These receptors originate from a girl under three years old with combined immunodeficiency, due to receive a stem cell transplant. Both conserved end residues are part of each CDR3. D genes are given only for firm matches. Some rows mark clone size as missing; the rest say once, few, many or name a class of expanded clone.

V: TRBV12-3/TRBV12-4; size: many; J: TRBJ1-2; D: -; length: 13; DNA: TGTGCCAGCAGCCACGGGGTGGACTATGGCTACACCTTC; CDR3: CASSHGVDYGYTF
V: TRBV19; size: few; J: TRBJ1-5; D: -; length: 16; DNA: TGTGCCACCCGAACCGTAAACGAGGCCCCTGTTGGGCCCCAGCATTTT; CDR3: CATRTVNEAPVGPQHF
V: TRBV7-8; size: many; J: TRBJ1-1; D: -; length: 13; DNA: TGTGCCAGCAGCTGGGACGTGGGCACTGAAGCTTTCTTT; CDR3: CASSWDVGTEAFF
V: TRBV4-2; size: -; J: TRBJ2-1; D: TRBD2; length: 16; DNA: TGTGCCAGCAGCCAAGATGTGGCGGGGGGCCTCTCGGAGCAGTTCTTC; CDR3: CASSQDVAGGLSEQFF
V: TRBV4-2; size: many; J: TRBJ2-1; D: -; length: 15; DNA: TGTGCCAGCAGCCAAGCGCCGCTAGCGGGCACAGGGGAGTTCTTC; CDR3: CASSQAPLAGTGEFF
V: TRBV7-8; size: many; J: TRBJ2-4; D: -; length: 14; DNA: TGTGCCAGCAGTTCACGTTTAAGGACCCACATTCAGTACTTC; CDR3: CASSSRLRTHIQYF
V: TRBV12-5; size: many; J: TRBJ2-1; D: -; length: 15; DNA: TGTGCTAGTGGTTTTGGGACGAGTGCCTACAATGAGCAGTTCTTC; CDR3: CASGFGTSAYNEQFF
V: TRBV19; size: many; J: TRBJ2-3; D: -; length: 14; DNA: TGTGCCAGTAGTAGAGTCAGGTCCGAAGATACGCAGTATTTT; CDR3: CASSRVRSEDTQYF
V: TRBV5-1; size: many; J: TRBJ2-2; D: -; length: 15; DNA: TGCGCCAGCAGCTTGTCAAGGGGGAAAACCGGGGAGCTGTTTTTT; CDR3: CASSLSRGKTGELFF
V: TRBV6-2/TRBV6-3; size: many; J: TRBJ1-2; D: -; length: 13; DNA: TGTGCCAGCACCCCTTGGTGGACGGAGGGCTACACCTTC; CDR3: CASTPWWTEGYTF
V: TRBV28; size: many; J: TRBJ2-7; D: -; length: 12; DNA: TGTGCCAGCAGTGGAGGGGCATACGAGCAGTACTTC; CDR3: CASSGGAYEQYF
V: TRBV11-3; size: few; J: TRBJ2-1; D: TRBD2; length: 15; DNA: TGTGCCAGCAGCTTCGTAGCGGGGTCATCTCAGGAGCAGTTCTTC; CDR3: CASSFVAGSSQEQFF
V: TRBV7-8; size: many; J: TRBJ2-7; D: TRBD2; length: 16; DNA: TGTGCCAGCAGCTTAGGGACTAGCGGGATCTCCTACGAGCAGTACTTC; CDR3: CASSLGTSGISYEQYF
V: TRBV4-3; size: many; J: TRBJ2-3; D: -; length: 13; DNA: TGCGCCAGCAGCCAAGTACTGCTGGATACGCAGTATTTT; CDR3: CASSQVLLDTQYF
V: TRBV6-1; size: few; J: TRBJ1-1; D: -; length: 16; DNA: TGTGCCAGCATTGAACCGGGGTCCGCCTTGGACACTGAAGCTTTCTTT; CDR3: CASIEPGSALDTEAFF
V: TRBV20-1; size: many; J: TRBJ1-2; D: TRBD1; length: 14; DNA: TGCAGTGCTAGAGACGGGACAGTTAACTATGGCTACACCTTC; CDR3: CSARDGTVNYGYTF
V: TRBV9; size: many; J: TRBJ2-1; D: -; length: 13; DNA: TGTGCCAGCAGCGCCACTGGTTACAATGAGCAGTTCTTC; CDR3: CASSATGYNEQFF
V: TRBV20-1; size: -; J: TRBJ2-5; D: TRBD2; length: 19; DNA: TGCAGTGCTAGTTGGCACTCCGGGACTAGCGGGGGGGTTCAAGAGACCCAGTACTTC; CDR3: CSASWHSGTSGGVQETQYF
V: TRBV10-3; size: many; J: TRBJ1-2; D: TRBD1; length: 14; DNA: TGTGCCATCAGTGGTTTGACAGGGGACTATGGCTACACCTTC; CDR3: CAISGLTGDYGYTF
V: TRBV7-8; size: many; J: TRBJ2-1; D: TRBD2; length: 19; DNA: TGTGCCAGCAGCTTACTAGCGGGAGAGATTGCAGCTGCCGGGAATGAGCAGTTCTTC; CDR3: CASSLLAGEIAAAGNEQFF
V: TRBV4-1; size: many; J: TRBJ2-7; D: -; length: 15; DNA: TGCGCCAGCAGCCAAGAGGCGGGAATCTCCTACGAGCAGTACTTC; CDR3: CASSQEAGISYEQYF
V: TRBV7-9; size: many; J: TRBJ2-3; D: -; length: 14; DNA: TGTGCCAGCAGCTTCGGGGAGAGCACAGATACGCAGTATTTT; CDR3: CASSFGESTDTQYF
V: TRBV15; size: many; J: TRBJ1-2; D: TRBD1; length: 17; DNA: TGTGCCACCAGCAGAGATCCGTGGACAGGGAACCCCTATGGCTACACCTTC; CDR3: CATSRDPWTGNPYGYTF
V: TRBV29-1; size: many; J: TRBJ2-7; D: TRBD1; length: 14; DNA: TGCAGCGTTGTCGGCGGGACAGGGGGCTACGAGCAGTACTTC; CDR3: CSVVGGTGGYEQYF
V: TRBV12-3/TRBV12-4; size: many; J: TRBJ2-7; D: TRBD1; length: 15; DNA: TGTGCCAGCAGCCCTCCGGGACAGGGAAACTCCGAGCAGTACTTC; CDR3: CASSPPGQGNSEQYF
V: TRBV6-2/TRBV6-3; size: many; J: TRBJ2-1; D: -; length: 15; DNA: TGTGCCAGCAGTTACAAGCGACCGTCTGGTAATGAGCAGTTCTTC; CDR3: CASSYKRPSGNEQFF
V: TRBV7-8; size: many; J: TRBJ2-1; D: TRBD2; length: 14; DNA: TGTGCCAGCAGCTTAGTCCCTAGCGGTAATGAGCAGTTCTTC; CDR3: CASSLVPSGNEQFF
V: TRBV5-8; size: many; J: TRBJ1-4; D: -; length: 16; DNA: TGTGCCAGCAGCTTTGGATTTGGAGCAACTAATGAAAAACTGTTTTTT; CDR3: CASSFGFGATNEKLFF
V: TRBV21-1; size: many; J: TRBJ2-7; D: -; length: 13; DNA: TGTGCCAGCGGGGGACAAACCCCCTACGAGCAGTACTTC; CDR3: CASGGQTPYEQYF
V: TRBV28; size: many; J: TRBJ2-3; D: TRBD2; length: 16; DNA: TGTGCCAGCAGTTTACTAGCGGGGGGGCGGGGAGATACGCAGTATTTT; CDR3: CASSLLAGGRGDTQYF
V: TRBV7-6; size: many; J: TRBJ2-7; D: -; length: 14; DNA: TGTGCCAGCAGCTTAGGGGACCCATCCTACGAGCAGTACTTC; CDR3: CASSLGDPSYEQYF
V: TRBV5-5; size: -; J: TRBJ2-2; D: TRBD2; length: 17; DNA: TGTGCCAGCAGCTTGGGACTAGCGGGAGGGAACACCGGGGAGCTGTTTTTT; CDR3: CASSLGLAGGNTGELFF
V: TRBV7-8; size: many; J: TRBJ1-2; D: -; length: 16; DNA: TGTGCCAGCAGCTTCTCCCCCCAACAGGGATACTATGGCTACACCTTC; CDR3: CASSFSPQQGYYGYTF
V: TRBV13; size: -; J: TRBJ2-7; D: TRBD1; length: 15; DNA: TGTGCCAGCAGCCCGACCGGGACAGGTTCCTACGAGCAGTACTTC; CDR3: CASSPTGTGSYEQYF
V: TRBV6-6; size: few; J: TRBJ2-7; D: -; length: 11; DNA: TGTGCCAGCAGGGATACCTACGAGCAGTACTTC; CDR3: CASRDTYEQYF
V: TRBV20-1; size: many; J: TRBJ2-1; D: -; length: 11; DNA: TGCAGTGCTCGACGGTACAATGAGCAGTTCTTC; CDR3: CSARRYNEQFF
V: TRBV6-4; size: many; J: TRBJ2-3; D: TRBD2; length: 16; DNA: TGTGCCAGCAGCCAGAAAGCGGGGGCCCTCACAGATACGCAGTATTTT; CDR3: CASSQKAGALTDTQYF
V: TRBV12-3/TRBV12-4; size: many; J: TRBJ1-1; D: -; length: 14; DNA: TGTGCCAGCAGCCTCCGGGACGGGGACACTGAAGCTTTCTTT; CDR3: CASSLRDGDTEAFF
V: TRBV7-9; size: many; J: TRBJ1-2; D: TRBD1; length: 13; DNA: TGTGCCAGCAGCGCGGGACAGGGTTATGGCTACACCTTC; CDR3: CASSAGQGYGYTF
V: TRBV5-1; size: many; J: TRBJ2-3; D: -; length: 16; DNA: TGCGCCAGCAGCCCCCCAATTGACGGTAGCACAGATACGCAGTATTTT; CDR3: CASSPPIDGSTDTQYF
V: TRBV5-6; size: many; J: TRBJ1-5; D: -; length: 15; DNA: TGTGCCAGCAGCTTGTGGGTTGGTAGCAATCAGCCCCAGCATTTT; CDR3: CASSLWVGSNQPQHF
V: TRBV11-2; size: few; J: TRBJ2-7; D: -; length: 14; DNA: TGTGCCAGCAGCTTAAACGGACCCTCCTACGAGCAGTACTTC; CDR3: CASSLNGPSYEQYF
V: TRBV29-1; size: many; J: TRBJ2-5; D: -; length: 13; DNA: TGCAGCGTTGCGCAGGGAACGGGAGAGACCCAGTACTTC; CDR3: CSVAQGTGETQYF
V: TRBV12-3/TRBV12-4; size: many; J: TRBJ2-2; D: -; length: 16; DNA: TGTGCCAGCACCCCCCCGGCTGGACAGATCACCGGGGAGCTGTTTTTT; CDR3: CASTPPAGQITGELFF
V: TRBV3-1; size: -; J: TRBJ2-5; D: -; length: 15; DNA: TGTGCCAGCAGCCAAGAGCCTAACAGGGAAGAGACCCAGTACTTC; CDR3: CASSQEPNREETQYF
V: TRBV7-2; size: -; J: TRBJ2-7; D: TRBD2; length: 17; DNA: TGTGCCAGCAGCTTCGGACTAGCGGGGGGTCAGCCATACGAGCAGTACTTC; CDR3: CASSFGLAGGQPYEQYF
V: TRBV14; size: many; J: TRBJ2-3; D: -; length: 14; DNA: TGTGCCAGCAGCCAAGGACCTAGGACAGATACGCAGTATTTT; CDR3: CASSQGPRTDTQYF
V: TRBV7-8; size: many; J: TRBJ2-7; D: TRBD2; length: 15; DNA: TGTGCCAGCAGCTTTACTAGCGGGAGACGGTACGAGCAGTACTTC; CDR3: CASSFTSGRRYEQYF
V: TRBV29-1; size: many; J: TRBJ2-4; D: -; length: 15; DNA: TGCAGCGTTGAAGAGGGGGCGAGAGAGAAAAACATTCAGTACTTC; CDR3: CSVEEGAREKNIQYF
V: TRBV11-3; size: many; J: TRBJ2-6; D: -; length: 15; DNA: TGTGCCAGCAGCTTCCGAGACTCTGGGGCCAACGTCCTGACTTTC; CDR3: CASSFRDSGANVLTF
V: TRBV4-1; size: many; J: TRBJ2-7; D: -; length: 16; DNA: TGCGCCAGCAGCCAAAGGGTGCGGGACTCCACCTACGAGCAGTACTTC; CDR3: CASSQRVRDSTYEQYF
V: TRBV9; size: many; J: TRBJ2-7; D: TRBD2; length: 16; DNA: TGTGCCAGCAGCCCCCCCCAACTAGCGGGAAGATACGAGCAGTACTTC; CDR3: CASSPPQLAGRYEQYF
V: TRBV7-8; size: many; J: TRBJ2-5; D: -; length: 12; DNA: TGTGCCAGCAGCTTAGACTGGGAGACCCAGTACTTC; CDR3: CASSLDWETQYF
V: TRBV29-1; size: many; J: TRBJ1-1; D: -; length: 10; DNA: TGCAGCGCCGTGGATATCGAAGCTTTCTTT; CDR3: CSAVDIEAFF